This T cell receptor beta chain was recovered during a study of T-cell reconstitution after alpha-beta-depleted transplantation in children (dated by TCRdb to the mid-2010s). Context from the whole study: The study quantitatively tracked T-cell immune reconstitution after TCRalphabeta/CD19-depleted allogeneic hematopoietic cell transplantation in children using TCR repertoire profiling.

V drops 6 bases and J drops 10 bases, leaving 22 bases in between. The germline V gene (reference sequence) specifies DFQATT as CDR1 and SNEGSKA as CDR2. The CDR3 starts with the cysteine, ends with the phenylalanine, and has 15 residues. Here the CDR3 DNA is all that survives: 45 bases in frame from base 1. The library was made by PCR. This sample was sequenced with an Illumina HiSeq 2500. Molecular barcoding was employed in the preparation of TCR libraries, with unique molecular identifiers being used to normalize TCRbeta repertoire quantification. TCRdb ran its own pipeline on the public reads, namely fastp trimming at Q25 and MiXCR clone calling, and kept in-frame beta chains. Under each unique CDR3 protein, matching rows form one entry showing the most common genes and DNA. The sample includes around 96,000 distinct CDR3 sequences, with more than 10% observed a single time. More than 11% of the sample is held by the ten biggest clonotypes.

This clonotype was observed at least ten times. Its antigen remains unidentified. Per-nucleotide qualities are absent, and no much larger clonotype sits a single base away. This clonotype was obtained from a human donor who donated a stem cell graft to a child with inherited bone marrow failure. The chain is assembled from TRBV20-1 and TRBJ1-6; TRBD1 is a possible D gene, resting on 6 matching bases. The sample consisted of PBMCs from the stem cell graft donor, taken from the stem cell graft. The CDR3 amino acid sequence is: CSANSRPGQRSPLHF. The DNA sequence is TGCAGTGCCAATAGCAGACCGGGACAAAGATCACCCCTCCACTTT.